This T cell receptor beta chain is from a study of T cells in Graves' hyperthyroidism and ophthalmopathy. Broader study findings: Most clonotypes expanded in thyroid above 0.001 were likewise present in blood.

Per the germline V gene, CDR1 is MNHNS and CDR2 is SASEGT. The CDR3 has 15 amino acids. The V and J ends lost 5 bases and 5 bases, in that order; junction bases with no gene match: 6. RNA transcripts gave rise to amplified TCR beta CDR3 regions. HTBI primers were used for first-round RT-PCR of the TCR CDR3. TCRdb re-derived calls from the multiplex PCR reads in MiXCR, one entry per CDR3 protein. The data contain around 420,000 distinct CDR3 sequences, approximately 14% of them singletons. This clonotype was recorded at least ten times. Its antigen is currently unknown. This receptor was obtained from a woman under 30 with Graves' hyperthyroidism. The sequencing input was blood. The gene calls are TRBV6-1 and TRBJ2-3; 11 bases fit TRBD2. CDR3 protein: CASSLAGGPIDTQYF. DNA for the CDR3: TGTGCCAGCAGTTTAGCGGGGGGGCCAATAGATACGCAGTATTTT.